What follows is one T cell receptor (beta chain) and its context. The data were obtained in a study of shared T cell receptors in the human thymus. In germline, CDR1 is LNHDA, CDR2 SQIVND (reference sequence). The CDR3 length is 18 residues. V shed 6 bases and J 8 bases; nucleotides not matched to a gene: 19. TCRdb's table, derived via immunoSEQ multiplex PCR, lists solely in-frame clones and lacks some. There are about 730,000 clones in the sample; 80% to 90% occur only once, and roughly 0.01% lies in the top ten. A further study also used this sample, focusing on human thymus T cells.

This TCR was sampled from a girl less than two years old with a congenital heart defect. Sequenced sample: thymocytes. The gene calls are TRBV19 and TRBJ1-5; 10 bases are a match to TRBD1. The chain's CDR3 is CASRFPGTGEPAREPQHF. The CDR3 bases are TGTGCCAGTAGGTTCCCCGGGACAGGGGAACCGGCTAGGGAGCCCCAGCATTTT.